The 24 T cell receptor beta chains in this list originate from one sample, sequenced in a study of cytomegalovirus exposure and HLA in healthy donors. Sequencing was performed with immunoSEQ multiplex PCR; in TCRdb, only in-frame clones are kept and a portion is missing. The sample comprises about 88,000 clones, 84% of which are singletons, and around an eighth rests with the top ten. The specimen sequenced was PBMCs. Receptors originate from a young woman in good health and CMV-seropositive.

This chain connects TRBV4-3 to TRBJ1-4; D is perhaps TRBD1 (6 bases). V lost 0 bases, J lost 4 bases, and 12 bases lay in between. The CDR3 length is 16 residues. CDR1 is LGHNA and CDR2 is YSLEER in the germline V gene. The CDR3 region has the DNA TGCGCCAGCAGCCAAGATCGAGTAGGGGGTAATGAAAAACTGTTTTTT. Amino acid sequence: CASSQDRVGGNEKLFF.

This rearrangement joins TRBV15 to TRBJ1-1; D is ambiguous. V lost 0 bases and J 4 bases, leaving 6 bases between the germline ends. The CDR3 length is 13 residues. Germline assignment: CDR1 LNHNV and CDR2 YYDKDF (reference sequence). The CDR3 DNA follows: TGTGCCACCAGCAGAGATCCTAGCACTGAAGCTTTCTTT. Amino acids: CATSRDPSTEAFF.

The CDR3 region is CASSEGQGDEQFF. The CDR3, as DNA: TGTGCCAGCAGTGAAGGACAGGGCGATGAGCAGTTCTTC. This chain links TRBV6-4 with TRBJ2-1, with TRBD1 matching 8 bases. Trimming removed 3 bases from V and 8 bases from J; junction bases left unmatched: 3. The CDR3 covers 13 residues. The germline V gene encodes CDR1 MRHNA and CDR2 SNTAGT.

This chain uses TRBV19 with TRBJ1-2, with TRBD1 as a possible D gene (6 bases). Trimming stripped 10 bases from V and 0 bases from J, with 12 bases between. There are 13 residues in the CDR3. Germline values: CDR1 LNHDA, CDR2 SQIVND (reference sequence). CDR3 sequence reads: CAIGGGSNYGYTF. The DNA of the CDR3 is TGTGCCATCGGCGGGGGCTCTAACTATGGCTACACCTTC.

In its sample, this clone was seen once. The chain combines TRBV4-1 with TRBJ2-7, with D uncertain. This CDR3 is 15 amino acids long. Germline CDR1 reads MGHRA; CDR2 reads YSYEKL. Trimming cost V 1 base and J 5 bases, with 15 bases left between them. DNA of the CDR3: TGCGCCAGCAGCCAAGGGTCTAGTACGAGCCACGAGCAGTACTTC. This sequence encodes CASSQGSSTSHEQYF.

This chain connects TRBV30 to TRBJ1-2, with 9 bases lining up with TRBD1. CDR3 length: 14 amino acids. The germline CDR1 and CDR2 sequences are GTSNPN and SVGIG (reference sequence). The trim removed 1 base at V and 8 bases at J, leaving 8 bases unmatched. CDR3 DNA: TGTGCCTGGAGTGCGGGGACAGGGATCAAGGGCTACACCTTC. Amino acid sequence: CAWSAGTGIKGYTF. The entire variable domain, with the rest obtained from reference TRBV30 and TRBJ1-2, is as follows: SQTIHQWPATLVQPVGSPLSLECTVEGTSNPNLYWYRQAAGRGLQLLFYSVGIGQISSEVPQNLSASRPQDRQFILSSKKLLLSDSGFYLCAWSAGTGIKGYTFGSGTRLTVV.

This chain connects TRBV19 to TRBJ1-4; maybe TRBD1 (5 bases). V was shortened by 5 bases and J by 8 bases, with 9 bases between the two germline ends. The CDR3 spans 12 residues. The germline V gene has CDR1 LNHDA and CDR2 SQIVND (reference sequence). This CDR3 is CASSGKGEKLFF. CDR3 bases: TGTGCCAGTAGTGGCAAGGGGGAAAAACTGTTTTTT.

The chain joins TRBV5-1 to TRBJ2-5; a weak D match, TRBD2 (6 bases). Germline assignment: CDR1 SGHRS and CDR2 YFSETQ. The CDR3 spans 14 residues. V was shortened by 3 bases and J by 2 bases, with 11 bases between the two germline ends. CDR3 in amino acids: CASSSLGLQETQYF. The CDR3 region has the DNA TGCGCCAGCAGCTCCCTCGGACTACAAGAGACCCAGTACTTC. Combining the CDR3 with reference TRBV5-1 and TRBJ2-5 gives the whole variable domain KAGVTQTPRYLIKTRGQQVTLSCSPISGHRSVSWYQQTPGQGLQFLFEYFSETQRNKGNFPGRFSGRQFSNSRSEMNVSTLELGDSALYLCASSSLGLQETQYFGPGTRLLVL.

This clone has only a few counts. V and J are TRBV28 and TRBJ2-7; D possibly corresponds to TRBD2 (6 bases). CDR1 and CDR2 (germline): MDHEN, SYDVKM. V lost 7 bases and J 2 bases, leaving 15 bases between the germline ends. The CDR3 contains 14 residues. The chain's CDR3 is CASNSGWRAYEQYF. CDR3 coding DNA: TGTGCCAGCAACTCGGGTTGGAGGGCCTACGAGCAGTACTTC.

The J gene is TRBJ1-2, the V gene TRBV5-4, with D maybe TRBD1 (5 bases). Trimming pared 4 bases from V and 5 bases from J, leaving 12 bases between. Germline V gene sequence: CDR1 SGHNT, CDR2 YYREEE (reference sequence). The CDR3 has 13 residues. The CDR3 sequence: CASSGDSVYGYTF. DNA for the CDR3: TGTGCCAGCAGCGGGGACTCCGTATATGGCTACACCTTC.

The J gene is TRBJ1-1, the V gene TRBV9; tentative D call: TRBD1 (5 bases). The CDR3 length is 15 residues. Germline lookup yields CDR1 SGDLS and CDR2 YYNGEE. Deletions cut 0 bases from V and 3 bases from J, with 12 bases between. The CDR3 loop reads CASSVEGRWDTEAFF. The CDR3 bases are TGTGCCAGCAGCGTAGAGGGGCGGTGGGACACTGAAGCTTTCTTT.

The CDR3 reads CASPLRALLAQPQHF. The CDR3 nucleotides read TGTGCCAGTCCGCTCAGGGCCCTCCTCGCCCAGCCCCAGCATTTT. This rearrangement joins TRBV19 to TRBJ1-5; a possible D gene is TRBD1 (5 bases). CDR1 and CDR2 (germline): LNHDA, SQIVND (reference sequence). The V gene lost 8 bases and the J gene lost 7 bases, with 21 bases spanning the gap. The CDR3 length is 15 residues.

Concerning this clone: At one end, the junction sequence differs from germline, possibly due to a read error. The rearrangement joins TRBV28 to TRBJ2-7, with 9 bases fitting TRBD1. The CDR3 sequence is 16 residues long. The germline gives CDR1 MDHEN, CDR2 SYDVKM. The CDR3 region is CASSLPPGQGSHEQYF. In DNA form, the CDR3 reads TGTGCCAGCAGTTTACCTCCGGGACAGGGCTCCCACGAGCAGTACTTC.

The chain combines TRBV5-5 with TRBJ2-7; 11 nucleotides agree with TRBD1. Trimming cost V 5 bases and J 5 bases; bases outside gene matches: 6. Germline V lookup: CDR1 SGHKS, CDR2 YYEKEE (reference sequence). The CDR3 runs to 14 residues. The CDR3 region is CASSPGTGGHEQYF. CDR3 DNA sequence: TGTGCCAGCAGTCCCGGGACAGGGGGACACGAGCAGTACTTC.

This clone was picked up one time. The chain links TRBV7-7 to TRBJ2-1, with TRBD2 matching over 11 bases. This CDR3 has 16 residues. Germline V gives CDR1 SSHAT, CDR2 FNYEAQ (reference sequence). The ends lost 4 bases at V and 9 bases at J; junction bases unmatched: 11. CDR3 protein: CASSSSTSGVTGEQFF. The CDR3 coding sequence is TGTGCCAGCAGCTCCTCGACTAGCGGGGTGACGGGTGAGCAGTTCTTC.

This chain links TRBV29-1 with TRBJ2-1; possible D gene TRBD1, 5 bases. The CDR3 spans 12 residues. Germline loops: CDR1 SQVTM, CDR2 ANQGSEA. Trimming took off 7 bases at V and 8 bases at J, with 15 bases between the two ends. The CDR3 DNA sequence: TGCAGCGCTGGGCAGGGTGGGGATGAGCAGTTCTTC. Translation gives CSAGQGGDEQFF.

J is TRBJ2-7 and V is TRBV6-5; 11 bases are shared with TRBD1. This CDR3 is built from 14 residues. Looked up from germline, CDR1 is MNHEY and CDR2 is SVGAGI. With V trimmed by 7 bases and J by 5 bases, 7 bases remained unmatched. CDR3 DNA: TGTGCCAGCAACTTCCGGGACAGGGGGGACGAGCAGTACTTC. Protein: CASNFRDRGDEQYF.

Concerning this clone: Other nucleotide sequences from this sample produce the same CDR3. V is TRBV7-2 and J is TRBJ2-3; no clear D. V lost 5 bases and J 0 bases, leaving 3 bases between the germline ends. The CDR3 runs to 12 residues. Germline V gene lookup returns CDR1 SGHTA and CDR2 FQGNSA. CDR3 in amino acids: CASSLSTDTQYF. DNA for the CDR3: TGTGCCAGCAGCCTAAGCACAGATACGCAGTATTTT. The full variable domain, rest sourced from reference TRBV7-2 and TRBJ2-3, is GAGVSQSPSNKVTEKGKDVELRCDPISGHTALYWYRQSLGQGLEFLIYFQGNSAPDKSGLPSDRFSAERTGGSVSTLTIQRTQQEDSAVYLCASSLSTDTQYFGPGTRLTVL.

This clone showed up just a few times. This rearrangement joins TRBV6-5 to TRBJ1-5; maybe TRBD1 (5 bases). Germline V lookup: CDR1 MNHEY, CDR2 SVGAGI. The CDR3 is 14 residues long. Trimming left V 8 bases short and J 1 base short, with 12 bases between. The CDR3 bases are TGTGCCAGCGCCGCGGGGGGGAGCAATCAGCCCCAGCATTTT. Translated: CASAAGGSNQPQHF.

The chain carries TRBV9 and TRBJ1-2; D may be TRBD1 (5 bases). With 0 bases removed from V and 4 bases from J, the gap between germline ends came to 7 bases. The CDR3 covers 13 residues. CDR1 is SGDLS and CDR2 is YYNGEE in the germline V gene. The CDR3 reads CASSVGQSYGYTF. The CDR3 DNA follows: TGTGCCAGCAGCGTAGGACAGAGCTATGGCTACACCTTC.

The chain couples TRBV6-5 to TRBJ1-2; a weak D match, TRBD1 (5 bases). Trimming stripped 4 bases from V and 6 bases from J, with 9 bases between. This CDR3 comprises 12 residues. Germline lookup yields CDR1 MNHEY and CDR2 SVGAGI. The DNA of the CDR3 is TGTGCCAGCAGTTTCACAGGTGATGGCTACACCTTC. Translation: CASSFTGDGYTF.

The chain uses TRBV11-2 and TRBJ2-2; a possible D gene is TRBD1 (6 bases). In germline, CDR1 is SGHAT, CDR2 FQNNGV. The CDR3 runs 14 residues. Trimming pared 5 bases from V and 5 bases from J, leaving 12 bases between. This CDR3 reads CASSASGVTGELFF. In nucleotides, the CDR3 is TGTGCCAGCAGCGCCTCAGGGGTTACCGGGGAGCTGTTTTTT.

J is TRBJ1-4 and V is TRBV7-2; TRBD1 aligns across 7 bases. The CDR3 contains 14 residues. Germline CDR1 SGHTA, CDR2 FQGNSA. After removal of 3 bases from V and 8 bases from J, the junction contained 6 bases not matched to a gene. CDR3 protein: CASSFARGLEKLFF. CDR3 DNA: TGTGCCAGCAGCTTCGCCAGGGGGTTGGAAAAACTGTTTTTT.

The J gene is TRBJ2-6, the V gene TRBV7-3; 7 bases fit TRBD1. V shed 4 bases, J shed 0 bases, and the junction held 6 bases outside the gene matches. Germline V gene sequence: CDR1 SGHTA, CDR2 FQGTGA. CDR3 size: 17 residues. The CDR3 region is CASSYPGQISGANVLTF. The CDR3 DNA reads TGTGCCAGCAGCTACCCGGGACAGATCTCTGGGGCCAACGTCCTGACTTTC.